These 26 T cell receptor beta chains share one sample of origin, sequenced in a study of cytomegalovirus exposure and HLA in healthy donors. The PCR ran on 60 Vbeta and 13 Jbeta primers. The protocol was immunoSEQ multiplex PCR, while the TCRdb copy is restricted to in-frame clones and leaves out a portion. Of 250,000 to 350,000 clones listed, over 70% are singletons. The specimen sequenced was PBMCs. Receptors originate from a girl aged 2 to 9 in good health and CMV-seronegative.

The chain combines TRBV6-1 with TRBJ2-5; TRBD1 aligns across 9 bases. The closer fit of TRBJ2-7 to the DNA end suggests the J call may be wrong. CDR1 MNHNS and CDR2 SASEGT come from the germline V gene. The CDR3 spans 14 residues. Written as DNA, the CDR3 is TGTGCCAGCAGTCGAAGGGACAGGGACCACGAGCAGTACTTC. This codes for CASSRRDRDHEQYF.

V usage is TRBV25-1 and J usage is TRBJ1-3; TRBD1 might be the D (5 bases). The CDR3 has 17 residues. Per the germline V gene, CDR1 is MGHDK and CDR2 is SYGVNS. V lost 6 bases to trimming and J lost 0 bases, with 18 bases between them. The CDR3 reads CASRGGRQSSSGNTIYF. CDR3 coding DNA: TGTGCCAGCAGGGGGGGGAGGCAGTCAAGCTCTGGAAACACCATATATTTT.

V usage is TRBV6-5 and J usage is TRBJ2-7; 7 positions match TRBD1. The germline gives CDR1 MNHEY, CDR2 SVGAGI. V lost 2 bases to trimming and J lost 2 bases; unmatched junction nucleotides: 6. The CDR3 spans 15 residues. CDR3 loop: CASSYPRQGAYEQYF. The CDR3 coding sequence is TGTGCCAGCAGTTACCCCCGACAGGGAGCCTACGAGCAGTACTTC.

V usage is TRBV28 and J usage is TRBJ1-6, with 8 positions matching TRBD1. The CDR3 length is 15 residues. Germline trimming cut 2 bases from V and 7 bases from J; bases unmatched to any gene: 4. Germline CDR1 is MDHEN and CDR2 is SYDVKM. The CDR3 loop reads CASSLTGQGNSPLHF. The CDR3 DNA follows: TGTGCCAGCAGTTTAACAGGACAGGGAAATTCACCCCTCCACTTT.

This clone was seen just once. The V call is TRBV28, the J call TRBJ2-1; 9 nucleotides align to TRBD2. The CDR3 has 15 residues. Germline assignment: CDR1 MDHEN and CDR2 SYDVKM. The J segment lost 7 bases and the V segment lost 2 bases, leaving 6 bases of the junction unmatched. The CDR3 protein is CASSLPAGGSNEQFF. CDR3 DNA sequence: TGTGCCAGCAGTTTACCAGCGGGAGGCTCTAATGAGCAGTTCTTC.

This clone showed up just a few times. V usage is TRBV6-5 and J usage is TRBJ2-1, with 11 positions matching TRBD2. CDR3 length equals 15 residues. V shed 5 bases, J shed 3 bases, and the junction held 3 bases outside the gene matches. Looked up from germline, CDR1 is MNHEY and CDR2 is SVGAGI. CDR3 sequence reads: CASSKTSGGYNEQFF. CDR3 DNA: TGTGCCAGCAGTAAAACTAGCGGGGGCTACAATGAGCAGTTCTTC.

This chain uses TRBV30 with TRBJ1-3; TRBD1 might be the D (5 bases). CDR3 length: 12 residues. Looked up from germline, CDR1 is GTSNPN and CDR2 is SVGIG (reference sequence). V shed 7 bases and J shed 0 bases, with 7 bases lying between them. The CDR3 DNA reads TGTGCCTACAGGTACTCTGGAAACACCATATATTTT. Protein sequence: CAYRYSGNTIYF.

The chain carries TRBV7-9 and TRBJ1-2; 7 bases match TRBD1. Germline V gene lookup returns CDR1 SEHNR and CDR2 FQNEAQ (reference sequence). Unmatched junction bases numbered 2, after V lost 8 bases and J lost 5 bases. The length of the CDR3 is 11 residues. The CDR3 spells CASRGQYGYTF. The CDR3, as DNA: TGTGCCAGCCGGGGACAGTATGGCTACACCTTC.

The chain combines TRBV19 with TRBJ2-1; 12 bases fit TRBD2. The V segment lost 5 bases and the J segment 8 bases; nucleotides outside the gene matches: 7. CDR3 length: 15 residues. The germline V gene has CDR1 LNHDA and CDR2 SQIVND (reference sequence). CDR3 region: CASSLTSGSMDEQFF. In DNA, the CDR3 is TGTGCCAGTAGTTTGACTAGCGGGAGTATGGATGAGCAGTTCTTC.

This chain uses TRBV19 with TRBJ1-5; TRBD1 matches at 10 bases. The CDR3 consists of 19 residues. With V trimmed by 6 bases and J by 2 bases, 16 bases remained unmatched. CDR1 is LNHDA, CDR2 SQIVND, per germline (reference sequence). The chain's CDR3 is CASSTPGDRGFRGNQPQHF. Written as DNA, the CDR3 is TGTGCCAGTAGCACGCCTGGGGACAGGGGTTTTCGAGGCAATCAGCCCCAGCATTTT.

The chain links TRBV15 to TRBJ1-1; no firm D call. The CDR3 totals 12 residues. V lost 8 bases and J 5 bases, leaving 12 bases between the germline ends. The V gene's germline CDR1 is LNHNV and CDR2 YYDKDF (reference sequence). The CDR3 coding sequence is TGTGCCACCCGGTCAGGTCGGACTGAAGCTTTCTTT. This codes for CATRSGRTEAFF.

This chain connects TRBV5-4 to TRBJ2-5; the match to TRBD2 covers 7 bases. From germline, CDR1 is SGHNT and CDR2 YYREEE (reference sequence). J was trimmed by 1 base and V by 0 bases; bases with no gene match: 18. This CDR3 is built from 20 residues. The CDR3 loop is CASSLDGGSLRGGVQETQYF. The CDR3 DNA reads as TGTGCCAGCAGCTTGGACGGAGGCAGCCTGAGGGGAGGGGTCCAAGAGACCCAGTACTTC.

This chain connects TRBV30 to TRBJ1-5; no reliable D call. V was shortened by 0 bases and J by 5 bases, with 11 bases between the two germline ends. Germline CDR1 reads GTSNPN; CDR2 reads SVGIG (reference sequence). The CDR3 has 14 amino acids. The DNA of the CDR3 is TGTGCCTGGAGTGTATCCGGGTTATATCAGCCCCAGCATTTT. It is translated as CAWSVSGLYQPQHF.

The chain carries TRBV7-3 and TRBJ2-2; 12 nucleotides line up with TRBD2. This CDR3 contains 15 residues. The trim removed 5 bases at V and 7 bases at J, leaving 5 bases unmatched. Germline assignment: CDR1 SGHTA and CDR2 FQGTGA. Written as DNA, the CDR3 is TGTGCCAGCAGCAATGGACTAGCGGGACGCGGGGAGCTGTTTTTT. Its translation is CASSNGLAGRGELFF.

This clone was recorded once. This chain connects TRBV29-1 to TRBJ2-6; 11 bases align to TRBD1. Per germline, CDR1 SQVTM and CDR2 ANQGSEA. Trimming took 4 bases from V and 4 from J; bases not matched to a gene: 6. The CDR3 sequence is 16 residues long. CDR3 region: CSVAGQGALGANVLTF. CDR3 nucleotide sequence: TGCAGCGTTGCAGGACAGGGGGCTCTGGGGGCCAACGTCCTGACTTTC.

The CDR3 here is CASSKQRIGNTIYF. Written as DNA, the CDR3 is TGTGCCAGCAGCAAACAGAGAATTGGAAACACCATATATTTT. The chain joins TRBV7-8 to TRBJ1-3; D not certain. The germline gives CDR1 SGHVS, CDR2 FQNEAQ. This CDR3 spans 14 amino acids. V was shortened by 5 bases and J by 3 bases, with 11 bases between the two germline ends.

The gene calls are TRBV27 and TRBJ2-5; the D is unclear. Germline V gives CDR1 MNHEY, CDR2 SMNVEV (reference sequence). CDR3 length: 16 residues. Trimming stripped 1 base from V and 2 bases from J, with 14 bases between. CDR3 protein: CASSLYGAAQQETQYF. The CDR3 DNA reads TGTGCCAGCAGTTTATACGGCGCGGCTCAACAAGAGACCCAGTACTTC.

In its sample, this clone was seen once. The chain recombines TRBV28 with TRBJ1-2, with D possibly being TRBD1 (5 bases). The germline gives CDR1 MDHEN, CDR2 SYDVKM. Trimming removed 2 bases at V and 4 bases at J, with 17 bases between. The length of the CDR3 is 16 residues. The CDR3 nucleotides are TGTGCCAGCAGTTTAGGATCCGGGACGGGGGTCTATGGCTACACCTTC. It encodes CASSLGSGTGVYGYTF.

CDR3 DNA: TGTGCCAGCCGACAGGGGGTTTGGCAAGAGACCCAGTACTTC. Amino acid sequence: CASRQGVWQETQYF. This chain connects TRBV2 to TRBJ2-5; 9 positions match TRBD1. Germline values: CDR1 SNHLY, CDR2 FYNNEI. V shed 8 bases and J 2 bases; nucleotides not matched to a gene: 6. The CDR3 totals 14 residues.

The chain is built from TRBV15 and TRBJ2-1, with a tentative D call TRBD2 (6 bases). This CDR3 spans 14 amino acids. V lost 0 bases and J lost 7, with 10 bases in between. Germline CDR1 is LNHNV and CDR2 is YYDKDF (reference sequence). The CDR3 loop is CATSRDGGANEQFF. The CDR3 nucleotides read TGTGCCACCAGCAGAGACGGAGGGGCAAATGAGCAGTTCTTC.

This chain links TRBV9 with TRBJ2-6, with unresolved D. Germline V gene lookup returns CDR1 SGDLS and CDR2 YYNGEE. The CDR3 sequence is 17 residues long. V lost 3 bases, J lost 0 bases, and 13 bases lay in between. CDR3 loop: CASSARHLLSGANVLTF. CDR3 DNA: TGTGCCAGCAGCGCACGACATCTACTCTCTGGGGCCAACGTCCTGACTTTC.

The chain couples TRBV5-1 to TRBJ2-3; possibly TRBD1 for D (6 bases). This CDR3 has 14 residues. Trimming stripped 3 bases from V and 4 bases from J, with 12 bases between. Per the germline V gene, CDR1 is SGHRS and CDR2 is YFSETQ. The CDR3 DNA sequence: TGCGCCAGCAGCTCTCAGGGGTCCCCAGATACGCAGTATTTT. This gives the protein CASSSQGSPDTQYF.

The chain combines TRBV28 with TRBJ2-1, with D perhaps matching TRBD2 (5 bases). Germline assignment: CDR1 MDHEN and CDR2 SYDVKM. The CDR3 consists of 16 residues. V was cut by 2 bases and J by 7 bases, with 18 bases left in between. The CDR3 nucleotides are TGTGCCAGCAGTTTAGGAGGAATAAGGTTCAGGAATGAGCAGTTCTTC. This sequence encodes CASSLGGIRFRNEQFF.

The V gene is TRBV30, the J gene TRBJ2-5; TRBD2 aligns across 9 bases. There are 15 residues in the CDR3. J was trimmed by 7 bases and V by 2 bases; bases with no gene match: 11. Germline CDR1 and CDR2: GTSNPN and SVGIG (reference sequence). The CDR3 DNA follows: TGTGCCTGGAGTTCACCGGGACTAGCCCTGTGGACCCAGTACTTC. It encodes CAWSSPGLALWTQYF.

The table lists this clone with a count of one. This chain connects TRBV18 to TRBJ1-5; D is undetermined. Germline V CDR1 and CDR2: KGHSH, LQKENI. This CDR3 is built from 14 residues. Between the trimmed V and J ends, which lost 3 bases and 0 bases, there was a span of 6 bases. The CDR3 nucleotides read TGTGCCAGCTCACCGCTAAATAGCAATCAGCCCCAGCATTTT. Translated: CASSPLNSNQPQHF.

The CDR3 coding sequence is TGTGCCAGCATGGGACAGGGTCGGGAGCTGTTTTTT. Its protein product is CASMGQGRELFF. The V call is TRBV6-1, the J call TRBJ2-2, with 9 bases that match TRBD1. This CDR3 has 12 amino acids. Unmatched junction bases numbered 3, after V lost 7 bases and J lost 9 bases. Germline V CDR1 and CDR2: MNHNS, SASEGT.